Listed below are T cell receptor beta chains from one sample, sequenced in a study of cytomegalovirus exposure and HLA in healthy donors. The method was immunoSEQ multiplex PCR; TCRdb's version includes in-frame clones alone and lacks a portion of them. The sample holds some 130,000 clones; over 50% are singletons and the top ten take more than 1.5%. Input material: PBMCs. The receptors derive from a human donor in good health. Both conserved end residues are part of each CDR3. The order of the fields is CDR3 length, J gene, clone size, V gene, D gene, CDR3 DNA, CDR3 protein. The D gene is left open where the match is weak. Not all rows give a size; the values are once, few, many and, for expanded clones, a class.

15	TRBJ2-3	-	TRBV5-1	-	TGCGCCAGCAGCCCTTACCTAGGGGCAGGGGATACGCAGTATTTT	CASSPYLGAGDTQYF
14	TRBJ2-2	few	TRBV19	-	TGTGCCAGTAGTATAGTCAGGAACACCGGGGAGCTGTTTTTT	CASSIVRNTGELFF
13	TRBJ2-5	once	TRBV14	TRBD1	TGTGCCAGCAGCACAGGGGGACGGGAGACCCAGTACTTC	CASSTGGRETQYF
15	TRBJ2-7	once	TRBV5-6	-	TGTGCCAGCAGCTTGGGCCAACGAGGATCCTACGAGCAGTACTTC	CASSLGQRGSYEQYF
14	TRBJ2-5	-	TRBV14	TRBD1	TGTGCCAGCAGCCCAGGACAGGGAAGAGAGACCCAGTACTTC	CASSPGQGRETQYF
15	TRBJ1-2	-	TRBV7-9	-	TGTGCCAGCAGCGCACAGGGTTGGGGTAACTATGGCTACACCTTC	CASSAQGWGNYGYTF
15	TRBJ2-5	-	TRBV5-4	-	TGTGCCAGCAGCTTGGCGCGGACAGTTCAAGAGACCCAGTACTTC	CASSLARTVQETQYF
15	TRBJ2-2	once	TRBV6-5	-	TGTGCCAGCAGTACCACCGGACAGAACACCGGGGAGCTGTTTTTT	CASSTTGQNTGELFF
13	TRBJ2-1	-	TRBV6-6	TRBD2	TGTGCCAGCAGTTACGCCGGGAGGGTTGAGCAGTTCTTC	CASSYAGRVEQFF
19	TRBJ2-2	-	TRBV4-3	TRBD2	TGCGCCAGCAGCCCTTTGGTCCCGGGACTAGCGGGGTCGACCGGGGAGCTGTTTTTT	CASSPLVPGLAGSTGELFF
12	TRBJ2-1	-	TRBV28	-	TGTGCCAGCAGGATCGCAGGACTGGCGCAGTTCTTC	CASRIAGLAQFF
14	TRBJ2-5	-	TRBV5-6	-	TGTGCCAGCAGCTTGGCTGGCAGGCTTGAGACCCAGTACTTC	CASSLAGRLETQYF
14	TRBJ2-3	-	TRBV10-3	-	TGTGCCATCAGTGAGCAGAGGGACACAGATACGCAGTATTTT	CAISEQRDTDTQYF
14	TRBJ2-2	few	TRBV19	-	TGTGCCAGTAGTAGGCAGGTGAACACCGGGGAGCTGTTTTTT	CASSRQVNTGELFF
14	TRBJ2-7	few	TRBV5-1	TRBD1	TGCGCCAGCAGCGCGGGACAGGGGGCCTACGAGCAGTACTTC	CASSAGQGAYEQYF
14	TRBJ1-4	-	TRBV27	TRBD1	TGTGCCAGCAGTGCGGGACAGGGACATGAAAAACTGTTTTTT	CASSAGQGHEKLFF
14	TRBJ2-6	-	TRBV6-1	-	TGTGCCAGCAGCCACAGCTCTGGGGCCAACGTCCTGACTTTC	CASSHSSGANVLTF
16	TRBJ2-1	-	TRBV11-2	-	TGTGCCAGCAGCTTAGGCGGCACTATCTCCTACAATGAGCAGTTCTTC	CASSLGGTISYNEQFF
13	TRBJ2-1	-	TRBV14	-	TGTGCCAGCAGCCAAGAATTAGCAGATGAGCAGTTCTTC	CASSQELADEQFF
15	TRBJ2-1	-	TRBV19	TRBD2	TGTGCCAGTATTCCGAGCGGGAGGCCCGGGGATGAGCAGTTCTTC	CASIPSGRPGDEQFF
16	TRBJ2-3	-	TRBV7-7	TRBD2	TGTGCTAGCAGCCCCGGACTAGCGGGAAACACAGATACGCAGTATTTT	CASSPGLAGNTDTQYF
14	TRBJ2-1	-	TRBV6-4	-	TGTGCCAGCAGTGACACTGCTAGCGTCGATGAGCAGTTCTTC	CASSDTASVDEQFF
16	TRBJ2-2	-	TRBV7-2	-	TGTGCCAGCAGCTTAGTGGGGGGACTTAACACCGGGGAGCTGTTTTTT	CASSLVGGLNTGELFF
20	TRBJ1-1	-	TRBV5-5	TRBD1	TGTGCCAGCAGCTTGGCCCGCTTAACCGGGACAGGGGGGGGTTTCACTGAAGCTTTCTTT	CASSLARLTGTGGGFTEAFF
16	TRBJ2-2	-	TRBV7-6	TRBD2	TGTGCCAGCAGCCCAGACGCTAGCGGGGACACCGGGGAGCTGTTTTTT	CASSPDASGDTGELFF
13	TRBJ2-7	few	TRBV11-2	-	TGTGCCAGCAGGATAACAGGAGCCTACGAGCAGTACTTC	CASRITGAYEQYF